The rows below give T cell receptor beta chains drawn from one sample of a study of T cell repertoires in cytomegalovirus infection. TCRdb recomputed calls from the reads with MiXCR, one row per CDR3 protein. The sample has roughly 920,000 distinct CDR3 sequences, more than 25% seen once. These receptors have no known antigen. This material consisted of cultured CD8+ T cells from PBMCs, taken from culture after CMV antigen stimulation. The origin of the receptors is a human donor in good health (CMV status not recorded). Some clones in this sample may be carry-over from other donors' samples. Both conserved end residues are part of each CDR3. Each record gives: V gene, D gene, clone size, J gene, CDR3 protein, CDR3 DNA. The D gene is left open where the match is weak. The size field is filled for only some rows; it gives once, few, many or a size class.

>TRBV6-6|TRBD2|.|TRBJ2-3
CASRPIGTRPDTQYF
TGTGCCAGCAGACCTATCGGGACTAGGCCAGATACGCAGTATTTT
>TRBV12-3/TRBV12-4|.|few|TRBJ1-6
CASSLPYGSPLHF
TGTGCCAGCAGTTTGCCTTACGGTTCACCCCTCCACTTT
>TRBV12-3/TRBV12-4|TRBD1|many|TRBJ1-2
CASSSTGGDGYTF
TGTGCCAGCAGCTCCACAGGGGGCGATGGCTACACCTTC
>TRBV7-9|.|many|TRBJ1-1
CASSFGQVNTEAFF
TGTGCCAGCAGCTTCGGACAAGTGAACACTGAAGCTTTCTTT
>TRBV6-2/TRBV6-3|TRBD2|few|TRBJ2-1
CASSYNLLVLTSGEYNEQFF
TGTGCCAGCAGTTACAACCTTTTGGTTCTGACTAGCGGCGAATACAATGAGCAGTTCTTC
>TRBV5-6|TRBD1|.|TRBJ1-3
CASSLFYRTGDVGNTIYF
TGTGCCAGCAGCTTGTTTTACCGTACAGGGGATGTAGGAAACACCATATATTTT
>TRBV9|TRBD2|.|TRBJ2-7
CASSPPGLAVDEQYF
TGTGCCAGCAGCCCTCCGGGACTAGCGGTAGACGAGCAGTACTTC
>TRBV7-9|.|few|TRBJ2-7
CASSGPTYEQYF
TGTGCCAGCAGCGGGCCGACCTACGAGCAGTACTTC
>TRBV5-4|.|few|TRBJ1-1
CASSLGGRLEAFF
TGTGCCAGCAGCCTAGGGGGGCGGTTAGAGGCTTTCTTT
>TRBV6-5|.|few|TRBJ1-1
CASSYSFLPPGSTEAFF
TGTGCCAGCAGTTACTCGTTTCTCCCCCCAGGGAGCACTGAAGCTTTCTTT
>TRBV12-3/TRBV12-4|TRBD1|.|TRBJ2-7
CASSTFPLIDRATYEQYF
TGTGCCAGCAGCACTTTTCCCCTCATTGACAGGGCGACCTACGAGCAGTACTTC